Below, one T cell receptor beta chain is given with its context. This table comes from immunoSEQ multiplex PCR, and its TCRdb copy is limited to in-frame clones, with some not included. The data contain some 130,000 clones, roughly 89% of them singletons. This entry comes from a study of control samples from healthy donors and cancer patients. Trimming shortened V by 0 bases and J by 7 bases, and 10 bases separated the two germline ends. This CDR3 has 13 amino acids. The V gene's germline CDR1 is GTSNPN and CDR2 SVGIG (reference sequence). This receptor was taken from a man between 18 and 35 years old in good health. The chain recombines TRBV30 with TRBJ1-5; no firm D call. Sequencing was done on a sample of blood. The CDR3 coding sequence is TGTGCCTGGAGTGTTGCAGGAAACCAGCCCCAGCATTTT. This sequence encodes CAWSVAGNQPQHF. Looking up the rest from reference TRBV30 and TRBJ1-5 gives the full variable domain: SQTIHQWPATLVQPVGSPLSLECTVEGTSNPNLYWYRQAAGRGLQLLFYSVGIGQISSEVPQNLSASRPQDRQFILSSKKLLLSDSGFYLCAWSVAGNQPQHFGDGTRLSIL.